The clone carrying this TCR beta chain was detected only a few times. From RNA transcripts, TCR beta CDR3 regions were amplified. HTBI primers were the set used in a first-round RT-PCR of the TCR CDR3. Via MiXCR, TCRdb re-called the multiplex PCR reads, giving one row per CDR3 protein. The table has fewer than 600,000 distinct CDR3 sequences, about 15% seen once. The sample comes from a study of T cells in Graves' hyperthyroidism and ophthalmopathy. Those patients with uncontrolled infection, other autoimmune disease, pregnancy or lactation were excluded. V lost 6 bases to trimming and J lost 6 bases; unmatched junction nucleotides: 8. Germline CDR1 and CDR2: KGHSH and LQKENI. This CDR3 is 14 amino acids long.

The specimen sequenced was blood. This sequence originates from a middle-aged woman with Graves' hyperthyroidism. The V gene is TRBV18, the J gene TRBJ1-2; 9 bases agree with TRBD1. The CDR3 sequence: CASSADRGVDGYTF. CDR3 coding DNA: TGTGCCAGCTCTGCGGACAGGGGTGTCGATGGCTACACCTTC. The full variable domain, completed using reference TRBV18 and TRBJ1-2, is NAGVMQNPRHLVRRRGQEARLRCSPMKGHSHVYWYRQLPEEGLKFMVYLQKENIIDESGMPKERFSAEFPKEGPSILRIQQVVRGDSAAYFCASSADRGVDGYTFGSGTRLTVV.